One and the same sample provided the 3 T cell receptor beta chains below, sequenced in a study of T cell responses to AZD1222 COVID-19 vaccine. Assay: immunoSEQ multiplex PCR; the TCRdb copy retains only in-frame clones and omits some. The sample has around 83,000 clones, 86% seen once. This specimen was peripheral blood, taken on day 0 of AZD1222 vaccination. These receptors were collected from an adult in good health.

V gene TRBV7-8 combines with J gene TRBJ2-2, with 8 positions matching TRBD2. CDR1 SGHVS and CDR2 FQNEAQ come from the germline V gene. V was pared by 10 bases and J by 3 bases, with 4 bases of the junction left unmatched. This CDR3 spans 13 amino acids. The CDR3 here is CATPGGDTGELFF. The CDR3 DNA follows: TGTGCCACTCCCGGGGGGGACACCGGGGAGCTGTTTTTT.

The chain has TRBV5-1 and TRBJ2-5, with 7 bases identical to TRBD2. Unmatched junction bases numbered 5, after V lost 4 bases and J lost 5 bases. CDR1 and CDR2 (germline): SGHRS, YFSETQ. The CDR3 totals 13 residues. For the CDR3, the DNA is TGCGCCAGCAGCGCGACTAGCCCGGAGACCCAGTACTTC. Translated, it gives CASSATSPETQYF.

The CDR3 DNA sequence: TGCGCCAGCAGCTTGTCCATAGCGGGAGGGCACAGAGAGCAGTTCTTC. Its protein is CASSLSIAGGHREQFF. The V call is TRBV5-1, the J call TRBJ2-1; 11 bases agree with TRBD2. This CDR3 has 16 residues. The germline CDR1 and CDR2 sequences are SGHRS and YFSETQ. V dropped 1 base and J dropped 10; count of bases not matched to a gene: 10.